The 6 T cell receptor beta chains in this list originate from one sample, sequenced in a study of vaccination effects on CD4 cells after COVID-19. Some clones are missing from TCRdb's copy, which holds only in-frame ones; the method was immunoSEQ multiplex PCR. Seen here are approximately 12,000 clones, over 60% observed once, and the top ten hold about 8.1%. Using viral peptide pools, the ViraFEST assay grew out antigen-specific CD4+ T cells prior to sequencing. After roughly 10 days in culture, the CD4+ T cells were isolated. Either the mRNA-1273 or the BNT162b2 vaccine was given to participants as two doses. Their antigen targets remain unknown. The source material was CD4+ T cells from PBMCs cultured with SARS-CoV-2 spike peptides, sampled after COVID-19 vaccination. All receptors derive from a human donor who received a COVID-19 vaccine.

The V call is TRBV19, the J call TRBJ1-1; TRBD1 might be the D (5 bases). V lost 8 bases, J lost 9 bases, and 10 bases lay in between. The length of the CDR3 is 10 residues. CDR1 is LNHDA, CDR2 SQIVND, per germline (reference sequence). The CDR3 here is CASGTGKAFF. The CDR3 DNA is TGTGCCAGTGGGACCGGAAAAGCTTTCTTT.

The chain recombines TRBV19 with TRBJ2-1; the D gene is possibly TRBD2 (7 bases). CDR1 is LNHDA and CDR2 is SQIVND in the germline V gene (reference sequence). The germline V and J ends were trimmed by 5 bases and 9 bases, with 17 bases remaining between them. The length of the CDR3 is 14 residues. Here the CDR3 DNA reads TGTGCCAGTAGTCCCGTTGGGGGGGGCATTGAGCAGTTCTTC. This sequence encodes CASSPVGGGIEQFF.

The V and J genes are TRBV12-3 or TRBV12-4 and TRBJ1-2, with TRBD1 as a possible D gene (6 bases). V lost 8 bases, J lost 1 base, and 8 bases lay in between. The CDR3 runs 12 residues. CDR3 in amino acids: CASGGVNYGYTF. In DNA, the CDR3 is TGTGCCAGCGGGGGCGTTAACTATGGCTACACCTTC.

The genes are TRBV4-3 and TRBJ2-1; 7 nucleotides agree with TRBD1. J gave up 9 bases and V 0 bases, and 11 bases lay outside the gene matches. CDR1 and CDR2 (germline): LGHNA, YSLEER. The CDR3 loop spans 16 amino acids. In DNA form, the CDR3 reads TGCGCCAGCAGCCAAGAAGCCGGCGACAGGGCGGGTGAGCAGTTCTTC. Amino acid sequence: CASSQEAGDRAGEQFF.

V is TRBV6-5 and J is TRBJ1-5; possible D gene TRBD1, 5 bases. The V end was cut by 5 bases, the J end by 4 bases, with 15 bases between. The CDR3 is 15 amino acids. Germline V gene sequence: CDR1 MNHEY, CDR2 SVGAGI. CDR3 coding DNA: TGTGCCAGCAGTCTTGGGGGGAGTATTAATCAGCCCCAGCATTTT. As protein: CASSLGGSINQPQHF.

This sequence joins TRBV18 and TRBJ1-2, with D possibly TRBD1 on 6 matching bases. Germline V gives CDR1 KGHSH, CDR2 LQKENI. The CDR3 covers 15 residues. The ends were cut back, 3 bases at V and 8 bases at J, with 19 bases in the middle. In nucleotides, the CDR3 is TGTGCCAGCTCACCGTCCGGGACATGGCCCGACGGCTACACCTTC. Amino acid sequence: CASSPSGTWPDGYTF.